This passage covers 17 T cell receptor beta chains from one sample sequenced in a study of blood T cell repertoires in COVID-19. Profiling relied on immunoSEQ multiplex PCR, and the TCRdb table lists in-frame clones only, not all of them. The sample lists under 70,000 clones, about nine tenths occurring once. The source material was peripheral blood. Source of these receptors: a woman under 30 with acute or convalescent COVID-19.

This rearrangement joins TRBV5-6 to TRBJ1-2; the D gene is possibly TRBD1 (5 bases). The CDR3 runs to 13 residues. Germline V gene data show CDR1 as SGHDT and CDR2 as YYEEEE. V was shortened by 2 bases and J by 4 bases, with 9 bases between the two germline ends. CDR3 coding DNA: TGTGCCAGCAGCTTCACAGGAGCCTATGGCTACACCTTC. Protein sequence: CASSFTGAYGYTF.

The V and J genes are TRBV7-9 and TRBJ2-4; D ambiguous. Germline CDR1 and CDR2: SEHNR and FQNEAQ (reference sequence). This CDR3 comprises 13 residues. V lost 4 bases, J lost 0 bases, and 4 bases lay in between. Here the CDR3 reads CASSSVAKNIQYF. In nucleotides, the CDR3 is TGTGCCAGCAGCTCGGTAGCCAAAAACATTCAGTACTTC. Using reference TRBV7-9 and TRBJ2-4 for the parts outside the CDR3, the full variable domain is DTGVSQNPRHKITKRGQNVTFRCDPISEHNRLYWYRQTLGQGPEFLTYFQNEAQLEKSRLLSDRFSAERPKGSFSTLEIQRTEQGDSAMYLCASSSVAKNIQYFGAGTRLSVL.

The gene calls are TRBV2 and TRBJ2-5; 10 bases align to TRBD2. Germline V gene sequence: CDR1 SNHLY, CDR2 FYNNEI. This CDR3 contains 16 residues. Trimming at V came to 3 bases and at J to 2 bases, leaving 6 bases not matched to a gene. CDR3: CASSEELAGAQETQYF. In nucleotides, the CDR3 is TGTGCCAGCAGTGAGGAGCTAGCGGGGGCACAAGAGACCCAGTACTTC.

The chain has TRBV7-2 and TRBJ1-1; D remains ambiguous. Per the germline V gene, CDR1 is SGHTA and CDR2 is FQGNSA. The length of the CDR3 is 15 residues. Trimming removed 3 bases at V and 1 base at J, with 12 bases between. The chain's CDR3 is CASSLSTTQNTEAFF. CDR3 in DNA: TGTGCCAGCAGCTTGTCGACTACACAGAACACTGAAGCTTTCTTT.

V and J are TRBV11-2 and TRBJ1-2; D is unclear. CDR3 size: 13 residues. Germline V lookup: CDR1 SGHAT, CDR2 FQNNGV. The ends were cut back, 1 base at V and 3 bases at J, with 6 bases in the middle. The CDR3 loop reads CASSLGSDYGYTF. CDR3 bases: TGTGCCAGCAGCTTAGGGTCGGACTATGGCTACACCTTC.

In DNA, the CDR3 is TGTGCCAGCAACAAGCGGGCTGGGAATGAGCAGTTCTTC. It specifies CASNKRAGNEQFF. This chain connects TRBV7-2 to TRBJ2-1, with D perhaps TRBD2 (6 bases). V lost 7 bases, J lost 7 bases, and 14 bases lay in between. CDR1 is SGHTA and CDR2 is FQGNSA in the germline V gene. The CDR3 contains 13 residues.

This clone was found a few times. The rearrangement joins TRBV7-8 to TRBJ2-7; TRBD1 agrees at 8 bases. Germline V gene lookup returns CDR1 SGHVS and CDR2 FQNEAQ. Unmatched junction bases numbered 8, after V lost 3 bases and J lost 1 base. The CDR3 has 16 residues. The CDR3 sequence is CASSFGGGQGSYEQYF. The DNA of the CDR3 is TGTGCCAGCAGCTTCGGGGGAGGACAGGGATCCTACGAGCAGTACTTC. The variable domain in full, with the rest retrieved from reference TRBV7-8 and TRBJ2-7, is GAGVSQSPRYKVAKRGQDVALRCDPISGHVSLFWYQQALGQGPEFLTYFQNEAQLDKSGLPSDRFFAERPEGSVSTLKIQRTQQEDSAVYLCASSFGGGQGSYEQYFGPGTRLTVT.

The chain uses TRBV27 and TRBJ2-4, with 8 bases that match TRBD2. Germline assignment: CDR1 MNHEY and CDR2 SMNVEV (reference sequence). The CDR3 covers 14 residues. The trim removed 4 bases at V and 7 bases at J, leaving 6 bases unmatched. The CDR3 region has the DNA TGTGCCAGCAGTTCCTTTGGGACTAGTAACATTCAGTACTTC. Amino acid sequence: CASSSFGTSNIQYF.

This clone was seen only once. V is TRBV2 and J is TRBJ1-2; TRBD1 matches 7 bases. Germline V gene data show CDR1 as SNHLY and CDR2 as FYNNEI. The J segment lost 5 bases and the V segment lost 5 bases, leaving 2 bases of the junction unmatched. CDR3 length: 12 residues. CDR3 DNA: TGTGCCAGCAGTCGACAGGGTTATGGCTACACCTTC. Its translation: CASSRQGYGYTF.

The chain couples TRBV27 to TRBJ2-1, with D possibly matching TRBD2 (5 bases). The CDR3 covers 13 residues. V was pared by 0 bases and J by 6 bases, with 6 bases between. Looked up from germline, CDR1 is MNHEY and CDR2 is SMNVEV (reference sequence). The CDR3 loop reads CASSLSGVNEQFF. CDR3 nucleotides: TGTGCCAGCAGTTTATCCGGGGTCAATGAGCAGTTCTTC.

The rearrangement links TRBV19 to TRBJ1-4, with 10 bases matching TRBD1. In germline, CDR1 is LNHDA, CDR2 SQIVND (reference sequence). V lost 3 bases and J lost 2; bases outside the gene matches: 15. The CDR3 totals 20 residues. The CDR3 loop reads CASSIGTGAIKVSTNEKLFF. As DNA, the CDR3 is TGTGCCAGTAGTATCGGGACAGGGGCCATAAAGGTGTCTACTAATGAAAAACTGTTTTTT.

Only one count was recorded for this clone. CDR3 DNA sequence: TGTGCCAGACTACAGACAGAAGGAGGCAATCAGCCCCAGCATTTT. Translation: CARLQTEGGNQPQHF. The chain carries TRBV6-4 and TRBJ1-5; TRBD1 is a possible D gene (5 bases). Germline assignment: CDR1 MRHNA and CDR2 SNTAGT. V dropped 9 bases and J dropped 2 bases, with 17 bases sitting between them. CDR3 length equals 15 residues.

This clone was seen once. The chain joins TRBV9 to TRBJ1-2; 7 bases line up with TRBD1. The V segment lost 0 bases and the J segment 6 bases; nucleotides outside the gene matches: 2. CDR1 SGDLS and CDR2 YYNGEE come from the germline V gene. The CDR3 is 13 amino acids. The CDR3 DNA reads TGTGCCAGCAGCGTAGGAACAGGGGATGGCTACACCTTC. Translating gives CASSVGTGDGYTF.

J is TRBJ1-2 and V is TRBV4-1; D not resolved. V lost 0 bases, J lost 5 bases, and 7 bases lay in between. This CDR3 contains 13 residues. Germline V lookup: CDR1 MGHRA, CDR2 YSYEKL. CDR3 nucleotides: TGCGCCAGCAGCCAAGACAGCGGATATGGCTACACCTTC. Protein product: CASSQDSGYGYTF.

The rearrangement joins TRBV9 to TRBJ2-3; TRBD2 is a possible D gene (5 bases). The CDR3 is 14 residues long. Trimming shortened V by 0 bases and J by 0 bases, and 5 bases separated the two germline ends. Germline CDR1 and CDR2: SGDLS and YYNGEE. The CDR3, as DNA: TGTGCCAGCAGCGTAGGGACTAGCACAGATACGCAGTATTTT. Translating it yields CASSVGTSTDTQYF.

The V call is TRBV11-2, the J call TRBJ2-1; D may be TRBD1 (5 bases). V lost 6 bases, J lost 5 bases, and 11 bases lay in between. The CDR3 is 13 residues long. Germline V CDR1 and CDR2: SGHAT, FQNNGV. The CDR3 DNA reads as TGTGCCAGCAGGGACACCGACAACAATGAGCAGTTCTTC. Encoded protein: CASRDTDNNEQFF. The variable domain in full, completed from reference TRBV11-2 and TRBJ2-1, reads EAGVAQSPRYKIIEKRQSVAFWCNPISGHATLYWYQQILGQGPKLLIQFQNNGVVDDSQLPKDRFSAERLKGVDSTLKIQPAKLEDSAVYLCASRDTDNNEQFFGPGTRLTVL.

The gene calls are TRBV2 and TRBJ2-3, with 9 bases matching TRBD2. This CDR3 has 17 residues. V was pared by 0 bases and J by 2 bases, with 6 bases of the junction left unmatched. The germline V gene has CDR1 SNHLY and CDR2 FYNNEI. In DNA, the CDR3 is TGTGCCAGCAGTGAAGCAGGCAGCGGGGGGTACACAGATACGCAGTATTTT. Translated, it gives CASSEAGSGGYTDTQYF.